The rows below give T cell receptor beta chains drawn from one sample of a study of blood T cells in healthy people across ages. A single record per CDR3 protein comes from TCRdb applying MiXCR to the 5' RACE reads. The sample has about 970,000 distinct CDR3 sequences; roughly 51% are singletons. What was sequenced was blood. The receptors here all came from a woman aged 60-75 years in good health. The conserved cysteine and the conserved F or W are not part of the CDR3 here. Each record gives: CDR3 protein, J gene, V gene.

CDR3: ASSPRGITRGQF
J: TRBJ2-1
V: TRBV7-9

CDR3: ASRTDGYYYEQY
J: TRBJ2-7
V: TRBV6-5

CDR3: ASSFPLLANTDTQY
J: TRBJ2-3
V: TRBV5-5

CDR3: ASSVRGAGDQETQY
J: TRBJ2-5
V: TRBV2

CDR3: ASSQKSGAAYEQY
J: TRBJ2-7
V: TRBV3-1

CDR3: SARQLAGVADTQY
J: TRBJ2-3
V: TRBV20-1

CDR3: SARDPSSGRSETQY
J: TRBJ2-3
V: TRBV20-1

CDR3: ASSSILGQGRSYEQY
J: TRBJ2-7
V: TRBV11-2

CDR3: ASSQGRDRWHEQF
J: TRBJ2-1
V: TRBV3-1

CDR3: ASSEGRTSIQY
J: TRBJ2-4
V: TRBV7-2

CDR3: SPTVGARNEQF
J: TRBJ2-1
V: TRBV20-1

CDR3: ASSMRLGLSEQF
J: TRBJ2-1
V: TRBV12-3/TRBV12-4

CDR3: ASSPGGGYNEQF
J: TRBJ2-1
V: TRBV11-1

CDR3: ASRRSDNSPLH
J: TRBJ1-6
V: TRBV3-1

CDR3: ASSYSKIGSPYT
J: TRBJ1-2
V: TRBV6-6

CDR3: ASSLVTGVAYNEQF
J: TRBJ2-1
V: TRBV5-6

CDR3: ASIPHRGTPGDQPQH
J: TRBJ1-5
V: TRBV6-6

CDR3: ASSAWTGDYEQY
J: TRBJ2-7
V: TRBV28

CDR3: ASSLQGTQY
J: TRBJ2-3
V: TRBV7-8

CDR3: ASSLVQGIGEAF
J: TRBJ1-1
V: TRBV7-2

CDR3: ASRRTPGQGNTEVF
J: TRBJ1-1
V: TRBV5-1

CDR3: ASSVTLQTGGADTQY
J: TRBJ2-3
V: TRBV7-8

CDR3: ASTRQLQETQY
J: TRBJ2-5
V: TRBV7-2

CDR3: ASSSGVGSDTQY
J: TRBJ2-3
V: TRBV7-9

CDR3: ASSEPGGGDTEAF
J: TRBJ1-1
V: TRBV25-1

CDR3: ASSLNGGRGYT
J: TRBJ1-2
V: TRBV7-9

CDR3: ASRQDRGVYGYT
J: TRBJ1-2
V: TRBV5-1

CDR3: ASSSGPGVSTQY
J: TRBJ2-3
V: TRBV5-1

CDR3: ASSPDRGRTYGYT
J: TRBJ1-2
V: TRBV3-1

CDR3: ASTSVADTQY
J: TRBJ2-3
V: TRBV6-6

CDR3: ATRTSGSTDTQY
J: TRBJ2-3
V: TRBV24-1

CDR3: SVRTGGKNIQY
J: TRBJ2-4
V: TRBV20-1

CDR3: ATSRDLNYVNSPLH
J: TRBJ1-6
V: TRBV15